These T cell receptor beta chains were read from a single sample in a study of neurological immune-mediated disorders. TCRdb processed the 5' RACE reads anew with MiXCR; each CDR3 protein has one entry. This sample has approximately 51,000 distinct CDR3 sequences, with 3% to 3.5% found just once. The sample comprised PBMCs. The receptors were sampled from a man between 40 and 49 years old with multiple sclerosis. The CDR3 runs from the conserved cysteine through the conserved F or W. D genes are given only for firm matches. Clone size is not always given. Where it is, it says once, few, many or a class for expanded clones.

v_call: TRBV5-1; d_call: NA; j_call: TRBJ2-1; cdr3_length: 13; clone_size: many; cdr3_nt: TGCGCCAGCAGCTTGGACCACAGGCAGGAGCAGTTCTTC; cdr3_aa: CASSLDHRQEQFF
v_call: TRBV19; d_call: NA; j_call: TRBJ1-5; cdr3_length: 12; clone_size: NA; cdr3_nt: TGTGCCAGTAGTATTTCCAATCAGCCCCAGAATTTT; cdr3_aa: CASSISNQPQNF
v_call: TRBV27; d_call: NA; j_call: TRBJ1-5; cdr3_length: 15; clone_size: many; cdr3_nt: TGTGCCAGCAGTCCCGAAGTGTGGTGGAATCAGCCCCAGAATTTT; cdr3_aa: CASSPEVWWNQPQNF
v_call: TRBV18; d_call: TRBD1; j_call: TRBJ2-7; cdr3_length: 16; clone_size: many; cdr3_nt: TGTGCCAGCTCACCAAGGACCGGGACAGGGTACCACGAGCAGTACTTC; cdr3_aa: CASSPRTGTGYHEQYF
v_call: TRBV5-1; d_call: TRBD1; j_call: TRBJ2-3; cdr3_length: 14; clone_size: many; cdr3_nt: TGCGCCAGCAGCCCCGGACAGGCAGCAGATACGCAGTATTTT; cdr3_aa: CASSPGQAADTQYF
v_call: TRBV5-6; d_call: TRBD1; j_call: TRBJ2-5; cdr3_length: 18; clone_size: many; cdr3_nt: TGTGCCAGCAGCTTGGGTGACAGGGGCCCGCTGGGTGGAGAGACCCAGTACTTC; cdr3_aa: CASSLGDRGPLGGETQYF
v_call: TRBV7-9; d_call: NA; j_call: TRBJ2-2; cdr3_length: 15; clone_size: many; cdr3_nt: TGTGCCAGCAGACGCATCCGCGGTAACACCGGGGAGCTGTTTTTT; cdr3_aa: CASRRIRGNTGELFF
v_call: TRBV24-1; d_call: NA; j_call: TRBJ2-3; cdr3_length: 15; clone_size: medium-sized; cdr3_nt: TGTGCCACCAGTGTGACTCGGGGCGGCACAGATACGCAGTATTTT; cdr3_aa: CATSVTRGGTDTQYF
v_call: TRBV4-2; d_call: TRBD2; j_call: TRBJ2-3; cdr3_length: 15; clone_size: many; cdr3_nt: TGTGCCAGCAGCCAAGATGGGGGGGGCACAGATACGCAGTATTTT; cdr3_aa: CASSQDGGGTDTQYF
v_call: TRBV5-1; d_call: TRBD2; j_call: TRBJ2-1; cdr3_length: 20; clone_size: many; cdr3_nt: TGCGCCAGCAGCTACCGGGGACTAGCGGGGGCGTCTAGCTCCTACAATGAGCAGTTCTTC; cdr3_aa: CASSYRGLAGASSSYNEQFF
v_call: TRBV7-2; d_call: NA; j_call: TRBJ2-7; cdr3_length: 12; clone_size: many; cdr3_nt: TGTGCCAGCAGCTTCCCAGGGTACGAGCAGTACTTC; cdr3_aa: CASSFPGYEQYF
v_call: TRBV5-1; d_call: NA; j_call: TRBJ2-2; cdr3_length: 13; clone_size: few; cdr3_nt: TGCGCCAGCGGACTAACTAGCTCCGGGGAGCTGTTTTTT; cdr3_aa: CASGLTSSGELFF
v_call: TRBV9; d_call: NA; j_call: TRBJ1-2; cdr3_length: 15; clone_size: NA; cdr3_nt: TGTGCCAGCAGCGTAAGGGGCGGGAAGGGAGGTGGCTACACCTTC; cdr3_aa: CASSVRGGKGGGYTF
v_call: TRBV7-2; d_call: TRBD1; j_call: TRBJ2-7; cdr3_length: 15; clone_size: many; cdr3_nt: TGTGCCAGCAGCTTAGGATTGTGGGACAGCTACGAGCAGTACTTC; cdr3_aa: CASSLGLWDSYEQYF
v_call: TRBV12-3/TRBV12-4; d_call: NA; j_call: TRBJ2-2; cdr3_length: 16; clone_size: many; cdr3_nt: TGTGCCAGCAGTTCCAGACTAGTCGGGTTTACCGGGGAGCTGTTTTTT; cdr3_aa: CASSSRLVGFTGELFF
v_call: TRBV20-1; d_call: NA; j_call: TRBJ2-7; cdr3_length: 15; clone_size: many; cdr3_nt: TGCAGTGCCTTAAAGACGGACTCGTTGTCCTACGAGCAGTACTTC; cdr3_aa: CSALKTDSLSYEQYF
v_call: TRBV20-1; d_call: TRBD2; j_call: TRBJ2-5; cdr3_length: 16; clone_size: many; cdr3_nt: TGCAGTGCTAGAGATGCGGGGGGGCGGTACACGGAGACCCAGTACTTC; cdr3_aa: CSARDAGGRYTETQYF
v_call: TRBV18; d_call: TRBD2; j_call: TRBJ2-7; cdr3_length: 16; clone_size: few; cdr3_nt: TGTGCCAGCCGCACCGGTCGGCTAGCGGGCTCCAACGAGCAGTACTTC; cdr3_aa: CASRTGRLAGSNEQYF
v_call: TRBV3-1; d_call: NA; j_call: TRBJ2-3; cdr3_length: 16; clone_size: few; cdr3_nt: TGTGCCAACAGCCAAGGGGGGGCGGTACGAACAGATACGCAGTATTTT; cdr3_aa: CANSQGGAVRTDTQYF
v_call: TRBV7-9; d_call: NA; j_call: TRBJ1-1; cdr3_length: 13; clone_size: many; cdr3_nt: TGTGCCAGCAGCTTACTACTCGTAGCTGAAGCTTTCTTT; cdr3_aa: CASSLLLVAEAFF
v_call: TRBV21-1; d_call: NA; j_call: TRBJ2-5; cdr3_length: 20; clone_size: many; cdr3_nt: TGTGCCAGCAGCAAAGCGGCACTAGCGGGGTTGCGTGGTAGTCCAGAGACCCAGTACTTC; cdr3_aa: CASSKAALAGLRGSPETQYF
v_call: TRBV20-1; d_call: NA; j_call: TRBJ2-3; cdr3_length: 16; clone_size: many; cdr3_nt: TGCAGTGCTAGAGTTAATCGAGCGTGGGGGGCAGATACGCAGTATTTT; cdr3_aa: CSARVNRAWGADTQYF
v_call: TRBV7-2; d_call: NA; j_call: TRBJ2-1; cdr3_length: 18; clone_size: many; cdr3_nt: TGTGCCAGCAGCTTCGGTGGGGGCAGGGCAGGGGGGAACAATGAGCAGTTCTTC; cdr3_aa: CASSFGGGRAGGNNEQFF
v_call: TRBV7-8; d_call: NA; j_call: TRBJ1-3; cdr3_length: 13; clone_size: many; cdr3_nt: TGTGCCAGCAGCGGCCCAAGAGGAAACACCATATATTTT; cdr3_aa: CASSGPRGNTIYF
v_call: TRBV20-1; d_call: NA; j_call: TRBJ1-5; cdr3_length: 14; clone_size: many; cdr3_nt: TGCAGTGCTGCACAGCCTAATAGCAATCAGCCCCAGCATTTT; cdr3_aa: CSAAQPNSNQPQHF
v_call: TRBV25-1; d_call: TRBD2; j_call: TRBJ2-3; cdr3_length: 16; clone_size: NA; cdr3_nt: TGTGCCAGCAGTGAATTAGGTAGCGGGGGAACAGATACGCAGTATTTT; cdr3_aa: CASSELGSGGTDTQYF
v_call: TRBV12-3/TRBV12-4; d_call: NA; j_call: TRBJ1-5; cdr3_length: 14; clone_size: few; cdr3_nt: TGTGCCAGCAGTTCGGGGTCCAGCAATCAGCCCCAGAATTTT; cdr3_aa: CASSSGSSNQPQNF
v_call: TRBV12-3/TRBV12-4; d_call: NA; j_call: TRBJ2-1; cdr3_length: 13; clone_size: many; cdr3_nt: TGTGCCAGCAGTTCATATAGCGTAGGGGGGCAGTTCTTC; cdr3_aa: CASSSYSVGGQFF
v_call: TRBV6-1; d_call: TRBD2; j_call: TRBJ2-1; cdr3_length: 15; clone_size: many; cdr3_nt: TGTGCCAGCAGTGAGCAAGCGGGGGCTGGGGATGAGCAGTTCTTC; cdr3_aa: CASSEQAGAGDEQFF
v_call: TRBV29-1; d_call: NA; j_call: TRBJ2-7; cdr3_length: 12; clone_size: many; cdr3_nt: TGCAGCGTGGGGAAAGGAGCCTACGAGCAGTACTTC; cdr3_aa: CSVGKGAYEQYF
v_call: TRBV6-6; d_call: TRBD1; j_call: TRBJ1-5; cdr3_length: 16; clone_size: many; cdr3_nt: TGTGCCAGCACCCTAAACAGGGGATTTGGCAATCAGCCCCAGCATTTT; cdr3_aa: CASTLNRGFGNQPQHF
v_call: TRBV25-1; d_call: NA; j_call: TRBJ1-6; cdr3_length: 14; clone_size: many; cdr3_nt: TGTGCCAGCACCAGAACAGGGCGGAATTCACCCCTCCACTTT; cdr3_aa: CASTRTGRNSPLHF
v_call: TRBV20-1; d_call: NA; j_call: TRBJ1-6; cdr3_length: 15; clone_size: many; cdr3_nt: TGCAGTGCTAGCGGCGGGGCCCTTGGTAATTCACCCCTCCACTTT; cdr3_aa: CSASGGALGNSPLHF
v_call: TRBV7-2; d_call: NA; j_call: TRBJ2-1; cdr3_length: 14; clone_size: many; cdr3_nt: TGTGCCAGCAGCTTATCCAACGCTAACAATGAGCAGTTCTTC; cdr3_aa: CASSLSNANNEQFF
v_call: TRBV20-1; d_call: TRBD2; j_call: TRBJ2-7; cdr3_length: 14; clone_size: many; cdr3_nt: TGCAGTGCAACCGAGACGGGACTAGACTACGAGCAGTACTTC; cdr3_aa: CSATETGLDYEQYF
v_call: TRBV5-8; d_call: NA; j_call: TRBJ1-2; cdr3_length: 12; clone_size: many; cdr3_nt: TGTGCCAGCAGCCTACAGGCCTATGGCTACACCTTC; cdr3_aa: CASSLQAYGYTF
v_call: TRBV20-1; d_call: NA; j_call: TRBJ2-1; cdr3_length: 14; clone_size: many; cdr3_nt: TGCAGTGCCCAGGACAGCCTTAAGGCAAATGAGCAGTTCTTC; cdr3_aa: CSAQDSLKANEQFF
v_call: TRBV5-6; d_call: NA; j_call: TRBJ2-5; cdr3_length: 13; clone_size: many; cdr3_nt: TGTGCCAGCAGCTTCGGACAAAGCGAGACCCAGTACTTC; cdr3_aa: CASSFGQSETQYF
v_call: TRBV30; d_call: NA; j_call: TRBJ1-5; cdr3_length: 14; clone_size: NA; cdr3_nt: TGTGCCTGGAGTACGGGAAGTAGCAATCAGCCCCAGCATTTT; cdr3_aa: CAWSTGSSNQPQHF
v_call: TRBV7-3; d_call: NA; j_call: TRBJ2-2; cdr3_length: 15; clone_size: few; cdr3_nt: TGTGCCAGCAGCTTAAGGGGGTTCGAAGGCGGGGAGCTGTTTTTT; cdr3_aa: CASSLRGFEGGELFF
v_call: TRBV2; d_call: NA; j_call: TRBJ1-2; cdr3_length: 13; clone_size: few; cdr3_nt: TGTGCCAGCAGTAGGGCCTCGGGGAACGGCTACACCTTC; cdr3_aa: CASSRASGNGYTF
v_call: TRBV28; d_call: NA; j_call: TRBJ2-2; cdr3_length: 15; clone_size: many; cdr3_nt: TGTGCCAGCAGTCTGGGGGGATCCTCCACCGGGGAGCTGTTTTTT; cdr3_aa: CASSLGGSSTGELFF
v_call: TRBV7-2; d_call: TRBD1; j_call: TRBJ2-1; cdr3_length: 14; clone_size: NA; cdr3_nt: TGTGCCAGCAGCCCGTGGGACAGGGTAGGTGAGCAGTTCTTC; cdr3_aa: CASSPWDRVGEQFF
v_call: TRBV19; d_call: NA; j_call: TRBJ1-5; cdr3_length: 15; clone_size: NA; cdr3_nt: TGTGCCAGTAGTATACCTAGGGTCCCCCATCAGCCCCAGCATTTT; cdr3_aa: CASSIPRVPHQPQHF
v_call: TRBV15; d_call: NA; j_call: TRBJ2-2; cdr3_length: 15; clone_size: many; cdr3_nt: TGTGCCACCAGCAGAGGGGCGACGAACACCGGGGAGCTGTTTTTT; cdr3_aa: CATSRGATNTGELFF
v_call: TRBV20-1; d_call: NA; j_call: TRBJ2-5; cdr3_length: 13; clone_size: NA; cdr3_nt: TGCAGTGCTCTGGGGAAGCACCAAGAGACCCAGTACTTC; cdr3_aa: CSALGKHQETQYF
v_call: TRBV6-5; d_call: NA; j_call: TRBJ2-5; cdr3_length: 11; clone_size: many; cdr3_nt: TGTGCCAGCAGTAATCAAGAGACCCAGTACTTC; cdr3_aa: CASSNQETQYF
v_call: TRBV7-3; d_call: NA; j_call: TRBJ2-3; cdr3_length: 16; clone_size: many; cdr3_nt: TGTGCCAGCAGCCAGAGGAGTGGGGGCCTTGCAGATACGCAGTATTTT; cdr3_aa: CASSQRSGGLADTQYF
v_call: TRBV5-1; d_call: NA; j_call: TRBJ2-7; cdr3_length: 14; clone_size: medium-sized; cdr3_nt: TGCGCCAGCAGCTTTACGGACGGACCCTACGAGCAGTACTTC; cdr3_aa: CASSFTDGPYEQYF
v_call: TRBV28; d_call: TRBD1; j_call: TRBJ1-1; cdr3_length: 13; clone_size: many; cdr3_nt: TGTGCCACCGACAGGGTATTGAACACTGAAGCTTTCTTT; cdr3_aa: CATDRVLNTEAFF
v_call: TRBV12-5; d_call: NA; j_call: TRBJ1-2; cdr3_length: 15; clone_size: many; cdr3_nt: TGTGCTAGTGGTTTGGTTAGTGGCACAAACTATGGCTACACCTTC; cdr3_aa: CASGLVSGTNYGYTF
v_call: TRBV18; d_call: NA; j_call: TRBJ1-5; cdr3_length: 12; clone_size: many; cdr3_nt: TGTGCCTCCCGGGACGGTAATCAGCCCCAGCATTTT; cdr3_aa: CASRDGNQPQHF
v_call: TRBV20-1; d_call: TRBD1; j_call: TRBJ2-3; cdr3_length: 14; clone_size: many; cdr3_nt: TGCAGTGCTAGGACGGGACAGGGCACAGATACGCAGTATTTT; cdr3_aa: CSARTGQGTDTQYF
v_call: TRBV5-6; d_call: NA; j_call: TRBJ2-1; cdr3_length: 12; clone_size: many; cdr3_nt: TGTGCCTCTCGCGAAGGGGTCAATGAGCAGTTCTTC; cdr3_aa: CASREGVNEQFF
v_call: TRBV7-8; d_call: NA; j_call: TRBJ1-1; cdr3_length: 15; clone_size: many; cdr3_nt: TGTGCCAGCAGCTTACGAGGGGCCCAGCTTGGGGAAGCTTTCTTT; cdr3_aa: CASSLRGAQLGEAFF